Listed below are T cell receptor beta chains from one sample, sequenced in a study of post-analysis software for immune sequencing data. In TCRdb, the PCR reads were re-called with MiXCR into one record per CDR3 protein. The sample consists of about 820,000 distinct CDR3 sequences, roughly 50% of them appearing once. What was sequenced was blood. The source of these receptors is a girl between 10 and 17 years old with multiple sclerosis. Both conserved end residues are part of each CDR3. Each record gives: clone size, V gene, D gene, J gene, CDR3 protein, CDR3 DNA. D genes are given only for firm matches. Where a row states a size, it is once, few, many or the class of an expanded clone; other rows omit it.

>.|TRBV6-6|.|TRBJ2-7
CATKRAASYEQYF
TGTGCCACCAAGAGGGCGGCCTCTTACGAGCAGTACTTC
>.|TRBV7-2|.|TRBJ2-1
CASSFPGLGQFF
TGTGCCAGCAGCTTCCCGGGACTTGGGCAGTTCTTC
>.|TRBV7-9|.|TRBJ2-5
CASSLRTLYQETQYF
TGTGCCAGCAGCTTACGGACACTATACCAAGAGACCCAGTACTTC
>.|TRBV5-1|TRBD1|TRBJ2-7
CASSLGTGSREQYF
TGCGCCAGCAGCCTCGGGACAGGCTCACGCGAGCAGTACTTC
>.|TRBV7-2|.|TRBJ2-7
CASSSRGRLYEQYF
TGTGCCAGCAGCTCCCGGGGACGTCTCTACGAGCAGTACTTC
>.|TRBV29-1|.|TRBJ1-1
CSATEFEAFF
TGCAGCGCCACAGAATTTGAAGCTTTCTTT
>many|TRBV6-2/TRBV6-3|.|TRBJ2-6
CASAEGDGANVLTF
TGTGCCAGCGCCGAGGGTGATGGGGCCAACGTCCTGACTTTC
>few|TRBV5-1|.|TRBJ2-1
CASAHGKGSSNEQFF
TGCGCCAGCGCCCATGGGAAAGGGAGTTCGAATGAGCAGTTCTTC
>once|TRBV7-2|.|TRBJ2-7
CASSPTAGLEQYF
TGTGCCAGCAGCCCTACGGCGGGGCTCGAGCAGTACTTC
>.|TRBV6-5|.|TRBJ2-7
CASRRWAGAYEQYF
TGTGCCAGCAGGCGGTGGGCAGGGGCCTACGAGCAGTACTTC
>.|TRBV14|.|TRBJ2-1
CASSQGSGNLNEQFF
TGTGCCAGCAGCCAAGGTTCGGGAAACCTCAATGAGCAGTTCTTC
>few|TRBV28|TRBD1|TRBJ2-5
CASRPHRGDREYF
TGTGCCAGCAGACCACACAGGGGGGATCGTGAGTACTTC
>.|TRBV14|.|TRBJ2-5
CASSQDSLRGRETQYF
TGTGCCAGCAGCCAAGATAGTCTGAGAGGGAGGGAGACCCAGTACTTC
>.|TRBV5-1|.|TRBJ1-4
CASSREGTTNEKLFF
TGCGCCAGCAGCCGCGAGGGGACAACTAATGAAAAACTGTTTTTT
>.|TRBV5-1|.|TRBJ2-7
CASRRQQYEQYF
TGCGCCAGCAGACGACAGCAGTACGAGCAGTACTTC
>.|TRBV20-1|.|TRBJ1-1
CSARVTEAFF
TGCAGTGCTAGAGTTACTGAAGCTTTCTTT
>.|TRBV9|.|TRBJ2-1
CASTVDPSNAYNEQFF
TGTGCCAGCACAGTCGACCCCTCGAACGCCTACAATGAGCAGTTCTTC
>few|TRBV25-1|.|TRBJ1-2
CASSERLTDRIYTF
TGTGCCAGCAGTGAACGCTTGACGGATCGTATCTACACCTTC
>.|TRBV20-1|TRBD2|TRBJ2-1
CSASSELAGGRNEQFF
TGCAGTGCTAGCTCAGAACTAGCGGGGGGTCGGAATGAGCAGTTCTTC
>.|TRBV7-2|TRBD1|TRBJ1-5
CASSLRTGGGQPQHF
TGTGCCAGCAGCCTGAGGACAGGGGGCGGTCAGCCCCAGCATTTT
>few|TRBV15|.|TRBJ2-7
CATSTGNEQYF
TGTGCCACCAGCACAGGGAACGAGCAGTACTTC
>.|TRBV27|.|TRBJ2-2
CASLLTGYTGELFF
TGTGCCAGCCTCTTAACAGGGTACACCGGGGAGCTGTTTTTT
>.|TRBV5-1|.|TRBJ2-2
CASSMDPGTGELFF
TGCGCCAGCAGCATGGACCCCGGCACCGGGGAGCTGTTTTTT
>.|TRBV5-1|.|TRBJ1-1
CASSLGERSNTEAFF
TGCGCCAGCAGCTTGGGAGAGCGATCGAACACTGAAGCTTTCTTT
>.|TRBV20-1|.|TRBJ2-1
CSARDVSRFFPNEQFF
TGCAGTGCTAGAGATGTGAGTCGGTTTTTTCCCAATGAGCAGTTCTTC
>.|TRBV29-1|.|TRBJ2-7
CSVFQGGIADPYEQYF
TGCAGCGTTTTTCAGGGCGGAATCGCGGATCCCTACGAGCAGTACTTC
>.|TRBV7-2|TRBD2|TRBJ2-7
CASRREASEQYF
TGTGCCAGCAGACGGGAGGCCTCCGAGCAGTACTTC
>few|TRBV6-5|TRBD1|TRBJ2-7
CASSSLGQVNYEQYF
TGTGCCAGCAGTTCCTTGGGACAGGTGAACTACGAGCAGTACTTC
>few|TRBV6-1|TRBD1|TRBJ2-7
CASSKDRGGEQYF
TGTGCCAGCAGTAAGGACAGGGGTGGCGAGCAGTACTTC
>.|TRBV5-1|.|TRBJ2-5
CASSLPGWEQYF
TGCGCCAGCAGCCTCCCGGGGTGGGAGCAGTACTTC
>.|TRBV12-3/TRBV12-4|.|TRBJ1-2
CASGLGVRRPGYTF
TGTGCCAGCGGACTTGGGGTCAGACGTCCTGGCTACACCTTC
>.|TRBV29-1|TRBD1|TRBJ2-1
CSGTPGQGARNEQFF
TGCAGCGGGACTCCCGGACAGGGGGCTCGGAATGAGCAGTTCTTC
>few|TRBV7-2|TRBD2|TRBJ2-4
CASRVSRGVDIQYF
TGTGCCAGCAGGGTATCTCGGGGGGTGGACATTCAGTACTTC
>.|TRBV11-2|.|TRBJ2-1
CASSLDPRTQFF
TGTGCCAGCAGCTTAGACCCGCGGACTCAGTTCTTC
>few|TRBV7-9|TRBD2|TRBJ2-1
CASSLAVAGLAYNEQFF
TGTGCCAGCAGCTTAGCGGTGGCGGGACTAGCCTACAATGAGCAGTTCTTC
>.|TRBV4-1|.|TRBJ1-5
CASGTNSNQPQHF
TGCGCCAGCGGAACAAATAGCAATCAGCCCCAGCATTTT
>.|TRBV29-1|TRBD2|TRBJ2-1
CSVERGGGDNNEQFF
TGCAGCGTCGAAAGGGGCGGGGGGGACAACAATGAGCAGTTCTTC
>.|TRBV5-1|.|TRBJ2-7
CASSLRGPLNEQYF
TGCGCCAGCAGCTTGAGAGGTCCCCTGAACGAGCAGTACTTC
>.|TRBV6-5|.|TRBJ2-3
CASSYSPGDSDTQYF
TGTGCCAGCAGTTACTCCCCAGGGGACTCAGATACGCAGTATTTT
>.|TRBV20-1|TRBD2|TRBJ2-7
CSAGRGLGSIEQYF
TGCAGTGCTGGGAGAGGACTAGGGTCAATCGAGCAGTACTTC
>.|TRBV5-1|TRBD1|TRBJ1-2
CASSLEQGPYGYTF
TGCGCCAGCAGCTTGGAACAGGGGCCCTATGGCTACACCTTC
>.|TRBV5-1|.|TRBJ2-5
CASSFFPKETQYF
TGCGCCAGCAGCTTTTTCCCCAAAGAGACCCAGTACTTC
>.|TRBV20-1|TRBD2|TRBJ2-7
CSARSPTSGGHEQYF
TGCAGTGCTAGATCCCCGACTAGCGGGGGCCACGAGCAGTACTTC
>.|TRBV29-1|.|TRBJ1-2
CSVERDPNGGYTF
TGCAGCGTTGAAAGGGATCCTAATGGCGGCTACACCTTC
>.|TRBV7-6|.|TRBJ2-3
CASSYGVADTQYF
TGTGCCAGCAGCTACGGGGTCGCAGATACGCAGTATTTT
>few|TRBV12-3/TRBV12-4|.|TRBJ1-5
CASSLGGDWSQHF
TGTGCCAGCAGTTTAGGGGGGGATTGGTCCCAGCATTTT
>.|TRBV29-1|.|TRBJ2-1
CSAKTAFYEFF
TGCAGCGCTAAGACAGCGTTTTATGAGTTCTTC
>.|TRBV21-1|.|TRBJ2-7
CASSTRWQHSYEQYF
TGTGCCAGCAGCACCAGGTGGCAGCACTCCTACGAGCAGTACTTC
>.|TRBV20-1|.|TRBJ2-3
CSASGGSSTDTQYF
TGCAGTGCTTCTGGCGGTTCTAGCACAGATACGCAGTATTTT
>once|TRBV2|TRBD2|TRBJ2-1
CASGLSLLAGVSNEQFF
TGTGCCAGCGGCCTCAGTCTACTAGCGGGAGTGTCCAATGAGCAGTTCTTC
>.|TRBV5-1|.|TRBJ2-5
CASSRGPNQETQYF
TGCGCCAGCAGCCGGGGACCGAACCAAGAGACCCAGTACTTC
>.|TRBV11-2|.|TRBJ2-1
CASSLPLGEQFF
TGTGCCAGCAGCCTACCCTTGGGTGAGCAGTTCTTC
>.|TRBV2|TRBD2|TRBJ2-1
CASSDNVFLELGRDEQFF
TGTGCCAGCAGTGATAACGTCTTCCTAGAGCTCGGGAGGGATGAGCAGTTCTTC
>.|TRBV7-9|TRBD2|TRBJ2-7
CASSTGLAGISYEQYF
TGTGCCAGCAGCACCGGACTAGCGGGCATCTCCTACGAGCAGTACTTC